This TCR beta chain was obtained from a study of cytomegalovirus exposure and HLA in healthy donors. Trimming removed 6 bases from V and 8 bases from J, with 10 bases in between. In germline, CDR1 is LNHNV, CDR2 YYDKDF (reference sequence). This CDR3 is 12 amino acids long. PCR was performed using 60 Vbeta and 13 Jbeta primers. In the study's own analysis: A later analysis counted tens of millions of unique TCR beta chains, around 11 million shared. The assay was immunoSEQ multiplex PCR, and TCRdb's table has in-frame clones only and misses some. The D gene and trimming were derived from the DNA, and the V and J assignments and clone size from that table. The sample has over 130,000 clones, around 75% seen once. Note on this clone: The antigen is unknown.

Overall study results and limits: Common viral pathogens (according to a later analysis) appeared linked to several of the most significant clusters.

There were likely unrecorded immune exposures, though donors were nominally healthy when sampled. This clonotype originated in a woman in her thirties in good health and CMV-seronegative. Sequencing was carried out using PBMCs. The V and J genes are TRBV15 and TRBJ1-4, with D unresolved. The CDR3 loop reads CATRNFGEKLFF. CDR3 DNA: TGTGCCACCAGAAATTTCGGGGAAAAACTGTTTTTT.